These T cell receptor beta chains were read from a single sample in a study of T-cell memory formation after mild COVID-19. MiXCR, applied by TCRdb to the 5' RACE reads, yields one record per CDR3 protein. The sample consists of fewer than 450,000 distinct CDR3 sequences, around 21% of them appearing once. The sequencing input was PBMCs or a T cell subset sorted from them (not recorded which). These receptors were collected from an adult woman who had mild COVID-19 (a few samples of this study predate the infection). Cell type and time point are not known. Each CDR3 is given with its conserved first and last residue. A D gene is named only where the DNA matches it firmly. A row's size may be missing; if present it is once, few, many or a size class.

size,V,D,J,DNA,CDR3
.,TRBV5-6,.,TRBJ2-1,TGTGCCAGCAGCTTGAGGTGGAATGAGCAGTTCTTC,CASSLRWNEQFF
.,TRBV5-6,TRBD2,TRBJ2-5,TGTGCCAGCAGCTGGGGGGGACTAGCGACGACGGAGACCCAGTACTTC,CASSWGGLATTETQYF
few,TRBV7-6,.,TRBJ2-5,TGTGCCAGCAGCTTAAGTGGTCTTGGGGGCAGTGAGACCCAGTACTTC,CASSLSGLGGSETQYF
once,TRBV19,TRBD1,TRBJ1-4,TGTGCCAGTATGCCGGGGACAGCAGTTAATGAAAAACTGTTTTTT,CASMPGTAVNEKLFF
.,TRBV29-1,.,TRBJ1-1,TGCAGCGTTGTCGGGGGAAAAATGAACACTGAAGCTTTCTTT,CSVVGGKMNTEAFF
.,TRBV4-3,.,TRBJ1-1,TGCGCCAGCAGCCAAGAAGGGAGGTCTTACACTGAAGCTTTCTTT,CASSQEGRSYTEAFF
.,TRBV5-1,.,TRBJ2-2,TGCGCCAGCACCTTCGCGAACACCGGGGAGCTGTTTTTT,CASTFANTGELFF
.,TRBV27,.,TRBJ2-7,TGTGCCAGCAGTCCATCCCCGGGGGTTAGCGGCTACGAGCAGTACTTC,CASSPSPGVSGYEQYF
few,TRBV20-1,.,TRBJ2-7,TGCAGTGCTAGATACGGGGGCCATTACGAGCAGTACTTC,CSARYGGHYEQYF
few,TRBV20-1,TRBD2,TRBJ2-2,TGCAGTGCTACCCGTTCTAGCGGGCACAACACCGGGGAGCTGTTTTTT,CSATRSSGHNTGELFF
.,TRBV7-2,.,TRBJ2-5,TGTGCCAGCAGCTTAATGTCCAGGGAGACCCAGTACTTC,CASSLMSRETQYF
.,TRBV21-1,.,TRBJ2-5,TGTGCCAGCAGCAAATCACAGGGGGCGCGGGAGACCCAGTACTTC,CASSKSQGARETQYF
.,TRBV29-1,TRBD1,TRBJ1-5,TGCAGCGTAGCGACAGGGGGAGGCGATCAGCCCCAGCATTTT,CSVATGGGDQPQHF
.,TRBV4-1,.,TRBJ1-1,TGCGCCAGCAGCCAAGAAAAGGGATCCACTGAAGCTTTCTTT,CASSQEKGSTEAFF
.,TRBV20-1,.,TRBJ1-2,TGCAGTGCTAGAACGAGGGCTGGGGGCCAGGGGGGCTACACCTTC,CSARTRAGGQGGYTF
.,TRBV27,.,TRBJ1-5,TGTGCCAGCAGTCCCGAAGTCCAGCAGCCCCAGCATTTT,CASSPEVQQPQHF
.,TRBV12-3/TRBV12-4,TRBD1,TRBJ1-4,TGTGCCAGCACTCCGGGACAGGGGGCTGAAAAACTGTTTTTT,CASTPGQGAEKLFF
many,TRBV5-1,TRBD1,TRBJ2-5,TGCGCCAGCAGCCCTTTCGGACAGGGGCGAGATAGCCAGTACTTC,CASSPFGQGRDSQYF
.,TRBV6-5,.,TRBJ1-1,TGTGCCAGCAGTTACCTCTATAGGGGCACGGGCACTGAAGCTTTCTTT,CASSYLYRGTGTEAFF
.,TRBV7-3,.,TRBJ2-3,TGTGCCAGCAGCTTGGGGGGAGGACCAGATACGCAGTATTTT,CASSLGGGPDTQYF
.,TRBV30,.,TRBJ1-4,TGTGCCTGGAGTGTCGGGGAAAAACTGTTTTTT,CAWSVGEKLFF
few,TRBV7-6,TRBD1,TRBJ2-3,TGTGCCAGCAGCGATAGACAGGGCCATACGCAGTATTTT,CASSDRQGHTQYF
few,TRBV11-2,.,TRBJ2-7,TGTGCCAGCAGCTTAGCAGGGTGGGAGCAGTACTTC,CASSLAGWEQYF
.,TRBV9,TRBD1,TRBJ2-2,TGTGCCAGCAGTGCCCCGACAGGGGGCCCCAACACCGGGGAGCTGTTTTTT,CASSAPTGGPNTGELFF
few,TRBV27,TRBD1,TRBJ2-7,TGTGCCAGCAGTTTATTGGGACAGGGCGACGAGCAGTACTTC,CASSLLGQGDEQYF
.,TRBV6-2/TRBV6-3,TRBD1,TRBJ2-2,TGTGCCAGCAGAACCGGGACAGGGGACACCGGGGAGCTGTTTTTT,CASRTGTGDTGELFF